Here is one T cell receptor (beta chain) with its context. V was clipped by 7 bases and J by 7 bases; unmatched bases: 12. The CDR3 loop spans 15 amino acids. Looked up from germline, CDR1 is SGHRS and CDR2 is YFSETQ. The data stem from a study of blood T cell repertoires in COVID-19. Study summary: Nucleic acid was either cDNA or gDNA, and it came from T cells, B-cell-depleted T cells, or PBMCs.

Authors' methods: The authors estimated nucleated cell counts from reference gene primer amplification. Generated by immunoSEQ multiplex PCR, the TCRdb table keeps only in-frame clones and is missing some. V and J calls and clone size are as listed in that table; D and trimming were resolved from the DNA. The sample lists some 400,000 clones, over 75% occurring once. The chain uses TRBV5-1 and TRBJ2-2, with 8 bases fitting TRBD1. The sample comprised PBMCs or T cells enriched from blood (not recorded which). The receptor was isolated from a man aged 25-45 years who had recovered from COVID-19. CDR3 amino acids: CASRNGQGLGGELFF. In DNA, the CDR3 is TGCGCCAGCCGCAATGGACAGGGTCTCGGCGGGGAGCTGTTTTTT.